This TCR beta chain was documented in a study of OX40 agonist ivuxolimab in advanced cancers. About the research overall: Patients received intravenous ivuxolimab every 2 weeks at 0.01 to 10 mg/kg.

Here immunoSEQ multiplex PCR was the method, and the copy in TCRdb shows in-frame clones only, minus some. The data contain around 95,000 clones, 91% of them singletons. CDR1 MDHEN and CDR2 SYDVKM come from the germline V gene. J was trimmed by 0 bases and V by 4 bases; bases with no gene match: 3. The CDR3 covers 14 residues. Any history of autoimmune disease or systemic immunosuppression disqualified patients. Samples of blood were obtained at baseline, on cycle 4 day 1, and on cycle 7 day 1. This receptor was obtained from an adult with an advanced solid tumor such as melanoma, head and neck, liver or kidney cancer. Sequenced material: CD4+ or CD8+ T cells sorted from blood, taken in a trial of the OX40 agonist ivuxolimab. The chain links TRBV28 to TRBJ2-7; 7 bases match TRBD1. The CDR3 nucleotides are TGTGCCAGCAGTTCCGACAGGGTCTCCTACGAGCAGTACTTC. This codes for CASSSDRVSYEQYF.